The 2 T cell receptor beta chains below all came from one sample that was sequenced in a study of blood T cell repertoires in COVID-19. The protocol was immunoSEQ multiplex PCR, while the TCRdb copy is restricted to in-frame clones and leaves out a portion. This table holds about 100,000 clones, 70% to 80% found once. Sequenced material: peripheral blood. Receptors originate from a man between 65 and 85 years old with active or convalescent COVID-19.

V gene TRBV5-1 combines with J gene TRBJ2-3; 7 bases map to TRBD2. The CDR3 spans 14 residues. The germline gives CDR1 SGHRS, CDR2 YFSETQ. Trimming removed 4 bases from V and 1 base from J; junction bases left unmatched: 3. This CDR3 reads CASSLSGRTDTQYF. CDR3 DNA: TGCGCCAGCAGCCTTAGCGGGCGCACAGATACGCAGTATTTT.

This clone occurred a few times. One end of the junction fails to match germline, which may point to a read error. The genes are TRBV7-3 and TRBJ2-2, with TRBD1 as a possible D gene (5 bases). In germline, CDR1 is SGHTA, CDR2 FQGTGA. This CDR3 is built from 14 residues. Here the CDR3 reads CASSPLLDTGELFF. As DNA, the CDR3 is TGTGCCAGCAGCCCGCTTTTGGACACTGGGGAGCTGTTTTTT.